The 20 T cell receptor beta chains below were found in one sample sequenced in a study of molecular identifiers for immune sequencing clone quantification. TCRdb fed the PCR reads into MiXCR, producing one record per CDR3 protein. The profile shows tens of thousands of distinct CDR3 sequences, approximately 17% of them singletons. Sequences were obtained from naive CD8+ T cells from blood, with Jurkat cell RNA spiked in. The subset denotes: FACS-sorted CD8+CD4-CCR7+CD45RA+ naive T cells. The receptors were sampled from a human donor in good health. Some libraries in this study had Jurkat cell RNA spiked in.

Ten or more counts support this clonotype. The genes are TRBV29-1 and TRBJ2-1; D gene ambiguous. The CDR3 covers 11 residues. Germline V gives CDR1 SQVTM, CDR2 ANQGSEA. V lost 6 bases, J lost 13 bases, and 16 bases lay in between. This CDR3 reads CSVPSGTFQFF. Here the CDR3 DNA reads TGCAGCGTCCCCTCAGGTACCTTCCAGTTCTTC.

This clonotype was seen more than once but under ten times. V and J are TRBV14 and TRBJ2-3; D gene uncertain. Germline-derived CDR1 and CDR2 are SGHDN and FVKESK. V was clipped by 6 bases and J by 3 bases, with 4 bases between them. CDR3 length: 11 residues. The CDR3 here is CASRGTDTQYF. CDR3 in DNA: TGTGCCAGCAGGGGTACAGATACGCAGTATTTT.

The J gene is TRBJ2-7, the V gene TRBV23-1; a possible D gene is TRBD1 (6 bases). TRBV23-1 is labeled an ORF, and its function is uncertain. The length of the CDR3 is 13 residues. V lost 2 bases and J lost 6, with 11 bases in between. The CDR3 DNA sequence: TGCGCCAGCAGTCAACAGGGGAAGTCCGAGCAGTACTTC. Its translation is CASSQQGKSEQYF.

This clonotype has ten or more counts. The chain has TRBV4-2 and TRBJ2-1, with a tentative D call TRBD1 (5 bases). The V end was cut by 0 bases, the J end by 9 bases, with 18 bases between. The CDR3 totals 16 residues. Germline V gene sequence: CDR1 LGHNA, CDR2 YNFKEQ. The CDR3 DNA sequence: TGTGCCAGCAGCCAAGACCGTCTGCGCGGACACAGTGAGCAGTTCTTC. The encoded protein is CASSQDRLRGHSEQFF.

This clonotype was counted many times. The V call is TRBV28, the J call TRBJ1-6, with a tentative D call TRBD1 (5 bases). The CDR3 is 16 amino acids. Germline V gene data show CDR1 as MDHEN and CDR2 as SYDVKM. Trimming took 6 bases from V and 0 from J, leaving 12 bases between them. The CDR3 DNA follows: TGTGCCAGCAGCAACCGACAGAGCTCCTATAATTCACCCCTCCACTTT. It translates to CASSNRQSSYNSPLHF.

This chain links TRBV5-1 with TRBJ2-1, with no clear D. Germline V CDR1 and CDR2: SGHRS, YFSETQ. V was clipped by 1 base and J by 8 bases, with 13 bases between them. This CDR3 contains 14 residues. The CDR3 bases are TGCGCCAGCAGCTTGTCATCTATTCCTCATGAGCAGTTCTTC. Protein: CASSLSSIPHEQFF.

This clonotype was recorded at least ten times. The chain combines TRBV12-3 or TRBV12-4 with TRBJ2-2; D is uncertain. Trimming left V 3 bases short and J 8 bases short, with 10 bases between. The CDR3 spans 13 residues. The CDR3 DNA reads as TGTGCCAGCAGTTTTTTGGGTTTGGGGGAGCTGTTTTTT. It is translated as CASSFLGLGELFF.

In its sample, this clonotype was seen a few times. The chain recombines TRBV6-2 or TRBV6-3 with TRBJ2-2; D not certain. The V gene's germline CDR1 is MNHEY and CDR2 SVGEGT. Trimming removed 2 bases at V and 6 bases at J, with 13 bases between. The CDR3 totals 15 residues. The CDR3 protein is CASSYLGAPAGELFF. The CDR3 nucleotides are TGTGCCAGCAGTTACCTAGGAGCACCAGCCGGGGAGCTGTTTTTT.

V usage is TRBV19 and J usage is TRBJ2-1; 13 bases fit TRBD2. The CDR3 loop spans 16 amino acids. V dropped 5 bases and J dropped 3; count of bases not matched to a gene: 4. CDR1 LNHDA and CDR2 SQIVND come from the germline V gene (reference sequence). Written as DNA, the CDR3 is TGTGCCAGTAGTGAAACTAGCGGGAGGGTCTACAATGAGCAGTTCTTC. It codes for CASSETSGRVYNEQFF.

A few counts support this clonotype. In DNA, the CDR3 is TGTGCCATCAGCACCGGGACAGCCTACGAGCAGTACTTC. Its translation is CAISTGTAYEQYF. V usage is TRBV10-3 and J usage is TRBJ2-7; 7 nucleotides match TRBD1. The CDR3 loop spans 13 amino acids. J lost 2 bases, V lost 6 bases, and 4 bases had no gene match. From germline, CDR1 is ENHRY and CDR2 SYGVKD.

In the case of this clonotype: Given a much more abundant clone one base away, this may be a read error. This chain uses TRBV5-3 with TRBJ1-1, with a tentative D call TRBD1 (5 bases). TRBV5-3 is an open reading frame whose function is uncertain. V lost 4 bases and J 0 bases, leaving 13 bases between the germline ends. This CDR3 is 15 amino acids long. The CDR3 sequence: CARSRHRTMNTEAFF. CDR3 bases: TGTGCCAGAAGCCGACACAGGACAATGAACACTGAAGCTTTCTTT.

This clonotype was counted at least ten times. The chain links TRBV7-8 to TRBJ2-7, with 10 bases fitting TRBD1. The CDR3 contains 14 residues. Germline V gene lookup returns CDR1 SGHVS and CDR2 FQNEAQ. Trimming at V came to 5 bases and at J to 7 bases, leaving 8 bases not matched to a gene. The CDR3 DNA reads as TGTGCCAGCAGCCCCGGGACAGGGGTTTTTGAGCAGTACTTC. As protein: CASSPGTGVFEQYF. Filled out from reference TRBV7-8 and TRBJ2-7, the complete variable domain reads GAGVSQSPRYKVAKRGQDVALRCDPISGHVSLFWYQQALGQGPEFLTYFQNEAQLDKSGLPSDRFFAERPEGSVSTLKIQRTQQEDSAVYLCASSPGTGVFEQYFGPGTRLTVT.

This clonotype occurred many times. This chain joins TRBV7-2 and TRBJ2-7; 8 positions agree with TRBD2. The trim removed 1 base at V and 5 bases at J, leaving 10 bases unmatched. The germline gives CDR1 SGHTA, CDR2 FQGNSA. This CDR3 is built from 16 residues. The CDR3 DNA follows: TGTGCCAGCAGCTTAGTGGGGAATAGCGGGATCCACGAGCAGTACTTC. Protein: CASSLVGNSGIHEQYF.

This clonotype was observed a handful of times. This chain links TRBV3-1 with TRBJ2-7, with 8 bases that match TRBD1. The CDR3 totals 16 residues. Unmatched junction bases numbered 10, after V lost 4 bases and J lost 2 bases. CDR1 LGHDT and CDR2 YNNKEL come from the germline V gene (reference sequence). The DNA for the CDR3 is TGTGCCAGCAGCCCATTCTGGGACAGGTTTACCTACGAGCAGTACTTC. Translating it yields CASSPFWDRFTYEQYF.

Comment on this clonotype: This may be a read error: a much more frequent sequence differs by one nucleotide. The rearrangement links TRBV9 to TRBJ2-2; D unclear. The length of the CDR3 is 15 residues. Germline lookup yields CDR1 SGDLS and CDR2 YYNGEE. The V gene lost 0 bases and the J gene lost 8 bases, with 14 bases spanning the gap. This chain's CDR3 is CASSVDERWQGELFF. CDR3 nucleotides: TGTGCCAGCAGCGTAGACGAGAGATGGCAGGGGGAGCTGTTTTTT.

This clonotype was observed many times. The chain couples TRBV4-3 to TRBJ2-6; D is uncertain. This CDR3 contains 15 residues. Trimming removed 5 bases at V and 4 bases at J, with 12 bases between. Germline CDR1 LGHNA, CDR2 YSLEER. The DNA for the CDR3 is TGCGCCAGCAGCGACCAAACAGTCGGGGCCAACGTCCTGACTTTC. Its translation is CASSDQTVGANVLTF.

Here the CDR3 DNA reads TGTGCCAGCAGCCTGGACAACGACGGGACTAGTTTCGCTCTAGGGAAGTCCTACGAGCAGTACTTC. Translating gives CASSLDNDGTSFALGKSYEQYF. The rearrangement links TRBV28 to TRBJ2-7; 8 positions agree with TRBD2. Germline CDR1 is MDHEN and CDR2 is SYDVKM. J was trimmed by 1 base and V by 6 bases; bases with no gene match: 29. This CDR3 is 22 amino acids long.

This clonotype was observed at least ten times. The chain links TRBV15 to TRBJ1-6; D remains unclear. Germline assignment: CDR1 LNHNV and CDR2 YYDKDF (reference sequence). CDR3 length: 15 residues. Trimming took off 4 bases at V and 2 bases at J, with 9 bases between the two ends. The CDR3 protein is CATSMWKPYNSPLHF. The CDR3 coding sequence is TGTGCCACCAGCATGTGGAAACCCTATAATTCACCCCTCCACTTT.

This clonotype was recorded many times. The chain recombines TRBV28 with TRBJ1-2; weak D call: TRBD1 (5 bases). This CDR3 spans 13 amino acids. Germline V lookup: CDR1 MDHEN, CDR2 SYDVKM. Trimming took 3 bases from V and 3 from J, leaving 8 bases between them. CDR3 loop: CASSFGGDYGYTF. The CDR3 nucleotides read TGTGCCAGCAGTTTTGGGGGTGACTATGGCTACACCTTC.

This clonotype was seen many times. This rearrangement joins TRBV5-5 to TRBJ2-1, with 7 bases lining up with TRBD1. Germline trimming cut 4 bases from V and 0 bases from J; bases unmatched to any gene: 7. The V gene's germline CDR1 is SGHKS and CDR2 YYEKEE (reference sequence). CDR3 length: 16 amino acids. CDR3 region: CASSPQGVFSYNEQFF. As DNA, the CDR3 is TGTGCCAGCAGCCCTCAGGGGGTTTTCTCCTACAATGAGCAGTTCTTC.